The T cell receptor beta chain described here comes from a study of blood T cells in healthy people across ages. The study's findings and limits: In older individuals, TCR beta diversity per million T cells was lower, falling roughly linearly with age. Long-lived donors had more naive CD4+ cells and higher diversity than aged donors.

With respect to this clonotype: Its antigen is as yet unknown.

This CDR3 has 11 residues. V gave up 4 bases and J gave up 8 bases, with 9 bases separating them. The V gene's germline CDR1 is DFQATT and CDR2 SNEGSKA (reference sequence). The authors ran a second PCR of roughly 6 to 11 cycles using a sample-barcoded 5' primer and a J-beta primer mix. A single record per CDR3 protein comes from TCRdb applying MiXCR to the 5' RACE reads. This sample yields fewer than 800,000 distinct CDR3 sequences, of which 21% are seen a single time; 3.5% to 4% belongs to the top ten. The V call is TRBV20-1, the J call TRBJ2-1, with unresolved D. The specimen was blood. This sequence originates from a man aged 70 or older in good health. In DNA, the CDR3 is TGCAGTGCTAACCGTAGGGATGAGCAGTTCTTC. Its protein product is CSANRRDEQFF.